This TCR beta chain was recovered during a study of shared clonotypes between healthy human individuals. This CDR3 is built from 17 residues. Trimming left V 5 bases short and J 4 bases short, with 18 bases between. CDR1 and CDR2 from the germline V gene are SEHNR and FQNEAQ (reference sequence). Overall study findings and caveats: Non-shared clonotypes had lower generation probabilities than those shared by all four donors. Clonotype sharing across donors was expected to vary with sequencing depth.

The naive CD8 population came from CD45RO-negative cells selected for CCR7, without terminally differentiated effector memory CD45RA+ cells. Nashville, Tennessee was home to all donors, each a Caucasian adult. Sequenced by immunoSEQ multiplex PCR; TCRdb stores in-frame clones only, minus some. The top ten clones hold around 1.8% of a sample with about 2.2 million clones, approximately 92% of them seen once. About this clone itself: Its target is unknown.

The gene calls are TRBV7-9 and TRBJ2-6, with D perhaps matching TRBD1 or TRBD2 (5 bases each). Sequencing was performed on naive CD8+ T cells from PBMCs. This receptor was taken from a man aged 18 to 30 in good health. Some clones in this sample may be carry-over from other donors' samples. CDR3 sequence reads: CASSPWGTAPGANVLTF. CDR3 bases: TGTGCCAGCAGCCCTTGGGGGACGGCCCCCGGGGCCAACGTCCTGACTTTC.